A single sample gave rise to the 19 T cell receptor beta chains below, sequenced in a study of blood T cell repertoires in COVID-19. TCRdb's copy holds only in-frame clones and misses some; the assay was immunoSEQ multiplex PCR. Here the sample spans about 95,000 clones, roughly 86% being singletons. Sequencing was performed on peripheral blood. The receptors originated from a human donor in a cohort sampled during active COVID-19.

The chain joins TRBV6-5 to TRBJ2-2, with unresolved D. This CDR3 comprises 14 residues. Germline CDR1 reads MNHEY; CDR2 reads SVGAGI. V was pared by 8 bases and J by 5 bases, with 15 bases between. The CDR3 here is CASANPVPTGELFF. The CDR3 DNA is TGTGCCAGCGCCAACCCGGTTCCTACCGGGGAGCTGTTTTTT.

In DNA, the CDR3 is TGTGCCAGCAGTTCCCCCCCCGGGACAGGGTTGGGCACTGAAGCTTTCTTT. This encodes CASSSPPGTGLGTEAFF. This chain uses TRBV6-2 or TRBV6-3 with TRBJ1-1, with 9 bases lining up with TRBD1. This CDR3 contains 17 residues. V was pared by 4 bases and J by 4 bases, with 13 bases of the junction left unmatched. The germline V gene encodes CDR1 MNHEY and CDR2 SVGEGT.

This clone has just a few counts. CDR3 DNA sequence: TGTGCCAGCAGTTTCACAAGCTCTGGAAACACCATATATTTT. Translated: CASSFTSSGNTIYF. The chain recombines TRBV6-5 with TRBJ1-3; D is uncertain. This CDR3 region has 14 residues. Germline V CDR1 and CDR2: MNHEY, SVGAGI. V was clipped by 4 bases and J by 0 bases, with 7 bases between them.

This chain uses TRBV28 with TRBJ2-5; TRBD1 agrees at 12 bases. This CDR3 comprises 16 residues. Germline V gene lookup returns CDR1 MDHEN and CDR2 SYDVKM. Trimming took 6 bases from V and 4 from J; bases not matched to a gene: 9. CDR3 in DNA: TGTGCCAGCAGCACCGCCGGGACAGGGGGCAGAGAGACCCAGTACTTC. It is translated as CASSTAGTGGRETQYF.

V gene TRBV9 combines with J gene TRBJ1-6; 7 nucleotides line up with TRBD1. V dropped 0 bases and J dropped 7; count of bases not matched to a gene: 16. Germline V lookup: CDR1 SGDLS, CDR2 YYNGEE. This CDR3 contains 19 residues. The DNA of the CDR3 is TGTGCCAGCAGCGTAGTCCCTTTCGGCCAGGGGGTTTCCAATTCACCCCTCCACTTT. Translated: CASSVVPFGQGVSNSPLHF.

The chain links TRBV9 to TRBJ2-1, with D tentatively TRBD2 (5 bases). The CDR3 sequence is 14 residues long. Germline lookup yields CDR1 SGDLS and CDR2 YYNGEE. The V gene lost 0 bases and the J gene lost 7 bases, with 11 bases spanning the gap. In nucleotides, the CDR3 is TGTGCCAGCAGCGTAGGTCCGGAGCGGAATGAGCAGTTCTTC. Encoded protein: CASSVGPERNEQFF.

The chain uses TRBV2 and TRBJ2-2, with 7 bases identical to TRBD1. The V segment lost 6 bases and the J segment 5 bases; nucleotides outside the gene matches: 12. The CDR3 is 16 residues long. Per germline, CDR1 SNHLY and CDR2 FYNNEI. The CDR3 loop is CASSLSTGKGTGELFF. The CDR3 DNA reads TGTGCCAGCAGCCTTTCGACAGGGAAGGGGACCGGGGAGCTGTTTTTT.

The gene calls are TRBV5-4 and TRBJ2-2; 7 bases are shared with TRBD1. Trimming removed 0 bases from V and 4 bases from J; junction bases left unmatched: 3. CDR3 length equals 15 residues. Per the germline V gene, CDR1 is SGHNT and CDR2 is YYREEE (reference sequence). For the CDR3, the DNA is TGTGCCAGCAGCTTGGAAAGGGGGCTCACCGGGGAGCTGTTTTTT. Protein: CASSLERGLTGELFF.

The genes are TRBV5-1 and TRBJ2-2; tentatively, D is TRBD1 (6 bases). V was cut by 0 bases and J by 4 bases, with 13 bases left in between. CDR3 length: 16 residues. Germline V gene data show CDR1 as SGHRS and CDR2 as YFSETQ. CDR3 in amino acids: CASSLAPQGGTGELFF. CDR3 in DNA: TGCGCCAGCAGCTTGGCCCCACAGGGTGGCACCGGGGAGCTGTTTTTT. Combining the CDR3 with reference TRBV5-1 and TRBJ2-2 gives the whole variable domain KAGVTQTPRYLIKTRGQQVTLSCSPISGHRSVSWYQQTPGQGLQFLFEYFSETQRNKGNFPGRFSGRQFSNSRSEMNVSTLELGDSALYLCASSLAPQGGTGELFFGEGSRLTVL.

The chain employs TRBV11-3 and TRBJ2-1; 8 nucleotides align to TRBD1. CDR1 is SGHNT, CDR2 YENEEA, per germline. The length of the CDR3 is 15 residues. J gave up 4 bases and V 4 bases, and 6 bases lay outside the gene matches. The CDR3 region has the DNA TGTGCCAGCAGCTCCGACAGGGGACAGTACAATGAGCAGTTCTTC. Amino acid sequence: CASSSDRGQYNEQFF.

V usage is TRBV3-1 (or the pseudogene TRBV3-2) and J usage is TRBJ2-1, with D perhaps matching TRBD1 (5 bases). Germline V gives CDR1 LGHDT, CDR2 YNNKEL (reference sequence). The CDR3 sequence is 15 residues long. V was clipped by 8 bases and J by 8 bases, with 22 bases between them. CDR3 protein: CASPRTKITRDEQFF. The CDR3 bases are TGTGCCAGCCCCCGGACAAAAATTACACGGGATGAGCAGTTCTTC.

The chain couples TRBV19 to TRBJ2-1; 10 bases fit TRBD2. CDR1 LNHDA and CDR2 SQIVND come from the germline V gene (reference sequence). The length of the CDR3 is 16 residues. V lost 3 bases, J lost 2 bases, and 4 bases stayed unmatched. The chain's CDR3 is CASSILAGATYNEQFF. The CDR3, as DNA: TGTGCCAGTAGTATTCTAGCGGGGGCCACCTACAATGAGCAGTTCTTC.

The chain uses TRBV2 and TRBJ1-4; D might be TRBD1 (5 bases). The germline gives CDR1 SNHLY, CDR2 FYNNEI. With 6 bases removed from V and 2 bases from J, the gap between germline ends came to 13 bases. The CDR3 runs 15 residues. CDR3 loop: CASRAQQATNEKLFF. The CDR3 DNA is TGTGCCAGCAGGGCCCAACAGGCGACTAATGAAAAACTGTTTTTT.

Notes on this clone: The sample contains more than one DNA sequence encoding this CDR3. The rearrangement uses TRBV5-1 and TRBJ2-1, with 7 bases aligning to TRBD2. The CDR3 has 15 residues. With V trimmed by 4 bases and J by 0 bases, 4 bases remained unmatched. The germline V gene encodes CDR1 SGHRS and CDR2 YFSETQ. The CDR3 is CASSLGGSSYNEQFF. The CDR3 nucleotides read TGCGCCAGCAGCCTCGGGGGGAGCTCCTACAATGAGCAGTTCTTC.

This rearrangement joins TRBV7-9 to TRBJ1-2; D gene unclear. V lost 5 bases, J lost 7 bases, and 11 bases lay in between. Germline lookup yields CDR1 SEHNR and CDR2 FQNEAQ (reference sequence). The CDR3 sequence is 12 residues long. The chain's CDR3 is CASSLDSTGYTF. The CDR3 DNA follows: TGTGCCAGCAGCCTTGACTCGACTGGCTACACCTTC.

The chain combines TRBV6-2 or TRBV6-3 with TRBJ1-6; TRBD1 aligns across 11 bases. With 6 bases clipped from V and 7 bases from J, the junction kept 8 bases outside the gene matches. Germline loops: CDR1 MNHEY, CDR2 SVGEGT. This CDR3 region has 16 residues. CDR3 coding DNA: TGTGCCAGCAGCGTCCGGGACAGGGGGTCAAATTCACCCCTCCACTTT. Translated: CASSVRDRGSNSPLHF.

The gene calls are TRBV19 and TRBJ2-3; 9 nucleotides line up with TRBD2. The CDR3 totals 14 residues. Losses at the gene ends were 7 bases for V and 7 bases for J; bases not matched to a gene: 9. Germline V gene data show CDR1 as LNHDA and CDR2 as SQIVND (reference sequence). CDR3 protein: CASKSRGGLNTQYF. The CDR3, as DNA: TGTGCCAGTAAGTCGCGGGGGGGCTTAAATACGCAGTATTTT.

This clone was seen once. J is TRBJ1-2 and V is TRBV12-3 or TRBV12-4; 7 bases are shared with TRBD1. V trimming: 8 bases; J trimming: 7 bases; junction bases outside the gene matches: 7. The CDR3 totals 12 residues. The CDR3 DNA sequence: TGTGCCAGCCAAACAGGGGTCTCTGGCTACACCTTC. Translating it yields CASQTGVSGYTF.

The V call is TRBV28, the J call TRBJ2-7; the D gene is possibly TRBD2 (6 bases). The germline V and J ends were trimmed by 11 bases and 3 bases, with 14 bases remaining between them. The CDR3 runs 12 residues. The germline V gene has CDR1 MDHEN and CDR2 SYDVKM. This chain's CDR3 is CAVGRRVYEQYF. The CDR3, as DNA: TGTGCCGTAGGGAGGCGGGTCTACGAGCAGTACTTC.